Each of the 19 T cell receptor beta chains below was sequenced from the same sample in a study of blood T cells in healthy people across ages. Combining a sample-barcoded 5' primer with a J-beta primer mix, a second PCR ran for roughly 7 to 11 cycles. TCRdb fed the 5' RACE reads into MiXCR, producing one record per CDR3 protein. The sample contains about 1.8 million distinct CDR3 sequences, 40% to 55% of which appear only once. Source material: blood. The origin of the receptors is a woman in her thirties or forties in good health.

The J gene is TRBJ2-3, the V gene TRBV7-2; the D is unclear. Germline V CDR1 and CDR2: SGHTA, FQGNSA. Trimming shortened V by 5 bases and J by 1 base, and 13 bases separated the two germline ends. The CDR3 is made up of 15 amino acids. The DNA of the CDR3 is TGTGCCAGCAGCCCGACGATCTGGGGCACAGATACGCAGTATTTT. It is translated as CASSPTIWGTDTQYF.

This clonotype has only one observation. The chain is built from TRBV27 and TRBJ1-2, with D perhaps matching TRBD1 (6 bases). Trimming removed 8 bases at V and 2 bases at J, with 18 bases between. Germline V gene sequence: CDR1 MNHEY, CDR2 SMNVEV (reference sequence). This CDR3 has 15 amino acids. This chain's CDR3 is CASSTTGGRNYGYTF. The CDR3, as DNA: TGTGCCAGCTCTACAACGGGGGGGCGGAACTATGGCTACACCTTC.

This clonotype has just a few counts. In DNA form, the CDR3 reads TGTGCCAGCAGCGCCCCTGGGCAGTACAATGAGCAGTTCTTC. It is translated as CASSAPGQYNEQFF. The V call is TRBV9, the J call TRBJ2-1; D is unclear. V gave up 3 bases and J gave up 4 bases, with 11 bases separating them. CDR1 and CDR2 from the germline V gene are SGDLS and YYNGEE. The CDR3 is made up of 14 amino acids.

The genes are TRBV20-1 and TRBJ2-5, with 10 positions matching TRBD2. The V and J ends lost 3 bases and 4 bases, in that order; junction bases with no gene match: 14. Germline loops: CDR1 DFQATT, CDR2 SNEGSKA (reference sequence). CDR3 length equals 17 residues. CDR3 coding DNA: TGCAGTGCTAGGAGCCCCGTCTTAGCGGGGGGCAGAGAGACCCAGTACTTC. Translating it yields CSARSPVLAGGRETQYF.

The V gene is TRBV6-5, the J gene TRBJ1-1; 7 positions agree with TRBD1. V was clipped by 7 bases and J by 11 bases; unmatched bases: 10. The CDR3 extends over 12 amino acids. The germline gives CDR1 MNHEY, CDR2 SVGAGI. This CDR3 is CASMPTGEGAFF. The CDR3 DNA reads TGTGCCAGCATGCCCACAGGGGAAGGCGCTTTCTTT.

V gene TRBV4-2 combines with J gene TRBJ1-2; the D gene is possibly TRBD1 (6 bases). The germline V and J ends were trimmed by 3 bases and 7 bases, with 12 bases remaining between them. In germline, CDR1 is LGHNA, CDR2 YNFKEQ. The CDR3 spans 13 residues. The CDR3 DNA is TGTGCCAGCAGCCACCCAAGGGGGGGTGGCTACACCTTC. Translating gives CASSHPRGGGYTF.

This clonotype was seen only once. The chain employs TRBV4-1 and TRBJ2-6; D may be TRBD2 (6 bases). Trimming left V 0 bases short and J 9 bases short, with 12 bases between. Germline CDR1 reads MGHRA; CDR2 reads YSYEKL. The CDR3 contains 15 residues. The CDR3 coding sequence is TGCGCCAGCAGCCAAGAACGGGGACTTTTCAACGTCCTGACTTTC. As protein: CASSQERGLFNVLTF.

This rearrangement joins TRBV20-1 to TRBJ1-2; 7 positions match TRBD1. The V and J ends lost 3 bases and 5 bases, in that order; junction bases with no gene match: 3. The CDR3 loop spans 12 amino acids. Germline-derived CDR1 and CDR2 are DFQATT and SNEGSKA (reference sequence). The CDR3 sequence is CSASGQVYGYTF. The CDR3 coding sequence is TGCAGTGCTAGTGGACAGGTTTATGGCTACACCTTC.

The rearrangement uses TRBV7-2 and TRBJ1-1, with no clear D. Trimming removed 2 bases from V and 2 bases from J, with 9 bases in between. Germline-derived CDR1 and CDR2 are SGHTA and FQGNSA. This CDR3 spans 14 amino acids. The CDR3 DNA reads as TGTGCCAGCAGCTTAAGTCCGATTAACACTGAAGCTTTCTTT. This gives the protein CASSLSPINTEAFF.

This clonotype has a single count. This sequence joins TRBV20-1 and TRBJ2-1; D gene unclear. The germline gives CDR1 DFQATT, CDR2 SNEGSKA (reference sequence). V dropped 1 base and J dropped 9 bases, with 16 bases sitting between them. This CDR3 region has 14 residues. The CDR3 DNA reads as TGCAGTGCTAGAGTCCCTGCCAGAGGCGGTGAGCAGTTCTTC. Protein product: CSARVPARGGEQFF.

This chain joins TRBV14 and TRBJ2-1, with 8 bases aligning to TRBD2. The assigned J gene may be wrong: the sequence end matches TRBJ2-7 better. The CDR3 contains 16 residues. Germline V gene data show CDR1 as SGHDN and CDR2 as FVKESK. This CDR3 is CASSHQRGSSYNEQYF. CDR3 bases: TGTGCCAGCAGCCACCAGCGGGGGAGCTCCTACAATGAGCAGTACTTC.

The CDR3 DNA reads as TGTGCCAGCAGTCTTGTATTGAGTCCCTATGGCTACACCTTC. It yields the protein CASSLVLSPYGYTF. The chain combines TRBV28 with TRBJ1-2; no clear D. V lost 5 bases and J lost 4, with 14 bases in between. CDR1 is MDHEN, CDR2 SYDVKM, per germline. The CDR3 consists of 14 residues.

V is TRBV5-1 and J is TRBJ2-4; D not resolved. The J call may be faulty, since TRBJ2-7 better matches the DNA end. Germline CDR1 and CDR2: SGHRS and YFSETQ. The CDR3 is 14 residues long. CDR3 in DNA: TGCGCCAGCAGCTTGGGGGAAACAATCTACGAGCAGTACTTC. Its protein product is CASSLGETIYEQYF.

This clonotype was found once. The chain joins TRBV19 to TRBJ1-1; 8 nucleotides align to TRBD1. The V gene's germline CDR1 is LNHDA and CDR2 SQIVND (reference sequence). Losses at the gene ends were 0 bases for V and 5 bases for J; bases not matched to a gene: 2. The CDR3 has 14 amino acids. CDR3 in amino acids: CASSIEHRGTEAFF. As DNA, the CDR3 is TGTGCCAGTAGTATAGAACACAGGGGGACTGAAGCTTTCTTT.

This chain uses TRBV12-5 with TRBJ2-3; 10 positions agree with TRBD2. The CDR3 has 19 amino acids. Trimming took 5 bases from V and 1 from J; bases not matched to a gene: 15. CDR1 is LGHNT and CDR2 is FRNRAP in the germline V gene. This chain's CDR3 is CASGTRTGVGTSGTDTQYF. The CDR3 DNA reads TGTGCTAGTGGTACGCGAACGGGAGTGGGGACTAGCGGCACAGATACGCAGTATTTT.

This chain uses TRBV7-2 with TRBJ2-3; 9 bases align to TRBD2. CDR3 length: 15 amino acids. V shed 2 bases, J shed 6 bases, and the junction held 6 bases outside the gene matches. The germline CDR1 and CDR2 sequences are SGHTA and FQGNSA. CDR3 DNA: TGTGCCAGCAGCTTATCGCGGGGGGGCAGGGATACGCAGTATTTT. Amino acid sequence: CASSLSRGGRDTQYF.

The V gene is TRBV6-5, the J gene TRBJ1-4; 7 bases are shared with TRBD1. The CDR3 has 20 amino acids. Germline assignment: CDR1 MNHEY and CDR2 SVGAGI. The V gene end was trimmed by 0 bases and the J gene end by 0 bases; junction bases not matched to a gene: 13. The CDR3 loop is CASSYSTGSRHFSTNEKLFF. CDR3 coding DNA: TGTGCCAGCAGTTACTCGACAGGGTCCAGACATTTTTCAACTAATGAAAAACTGTTTTTT.

V and J are TRBV28 and TRBJ1-4, with 8 bases aligning to TRBD1. V trimming: 7 bases; J trimming: 5 bases; junction bases outside the gene matches: 9. Germline CDR1 is MDHEN and CDR2 is SYDVKM. The length of the CDR3 is 15 residues. CDR3 sequence reads: CASTPSTGENEKLFF. The CDR3 DNA sequence: TGTGCCAGCACCCCTTCGACAGGGGAGAATGAAAAACTGTTTTTT.

This clonotype turned up a few times. The chain recombines TRBV28 with TRBJ2-7, with D possibly matching TRBD1 (6 bases). Trimming removed 4 bases at V and 3 bases at J, with 13 bases between. Germline lookup yields CDR1 MDHEN and CDR2 SYDVKM. CDR3 length: 14 amino acids. The CDR3 DNA reads TGTGCCAGCAGTTCAACAGGGTTTAACTACGAGCAGTACTTC. Translated, it gives CASSSTGFNYEQYF.